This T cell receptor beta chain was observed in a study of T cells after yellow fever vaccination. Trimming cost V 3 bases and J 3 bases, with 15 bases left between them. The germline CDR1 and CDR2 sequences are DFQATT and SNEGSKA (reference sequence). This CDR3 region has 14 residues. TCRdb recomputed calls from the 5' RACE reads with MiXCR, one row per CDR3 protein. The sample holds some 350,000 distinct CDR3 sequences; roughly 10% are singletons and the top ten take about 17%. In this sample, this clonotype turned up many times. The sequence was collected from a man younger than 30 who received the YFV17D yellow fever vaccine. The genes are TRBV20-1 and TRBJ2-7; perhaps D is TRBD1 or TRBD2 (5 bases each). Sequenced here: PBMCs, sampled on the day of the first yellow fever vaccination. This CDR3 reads CSARGQASGYEQYF. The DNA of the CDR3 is TGCAGTGCTAGGGGGCAAGCGAGCGGCTACGAGCAGTACTTC.